Listed below are T cell receptor beta chains from one sample, sequenced in a study of T cell responses to AZD1222 COVID-19 vaccine. Sequencing was performed with immunoSEQ multiplex PCR; in TCRdb, only in-frame clones are kept and a portion is missing. This table holds 120,000 to 150,000 clones, approximately 88% found once. Sample: peripheral blood, taken 28 days after the second dose of the MenACWY control vaccine. These receptors originate from an adult who received the MenACWY meningococcal vaccine as a control. Both conserved end residues are part of each CDR3. D genes are given only for firm matches. Not all rows give a size; the values are once, few, many and, for expanded clones, a class.

j_gene: TRBJ2-2; len: 14; abundance: -; v_gene: TRBV2; d_gene: -; CDR3nt: TGTGCCAGCAGTGGAGGGGGGAGGACCGGGGAGCTGTTTTTT; CDR3aa: CASSGGGRTGELFF
j_gene: TRBJ1-1; len: 16; abundance: -; v_gene: TRBV11-3; d_gene: TRBD1; CDR3nt: TGTGCCAGCAGTCCCTCTCTCCGGGACAGGAACACTGAAGCTTTCTTT; CDR3aa: CASSPSLRDRNTEAFF
j_gene: TRBJ2-7; len: 15; abundance: -; v_gene: TRBV7-8; d_gene: -; CDR3nt: TGTGCCAGCAGCTTTGACGGACGGTACTCCTACGAGCAGTACTTC; CDR3aa: CASSFDGRYSYEQYF
j_gene: TRBJ2-5; len: 12; abundance: -; v_gene: TRBV7-9; d_gene: -; CDR3nt: TGTGCCAGCAGCAACAGGGCTGAGACCCAGTACTTC; CDR3aa: CASSNRAETQYF
j_gene: TRBJ2-3; len: 12; abundance: -; v_gene: TRBV7-9; d_gene: -; CDR3nt: TGTGCCAGTACGGTAACCACAGATACGCAGTATTTT; CDR3aa: CASTVTTDTQYF
j_gene: TRBJ1-1; len: 14; abundance: -; v_gene: TRBV5-6; d_gene: -; CDR3nt: TGTGCCAGCAGCTGGGGACAAGGGAACACTGAAGCTTTCTTT; CDR3aa: CASSWGQGNTEAFF
j_gene: TRBJ1-1; len: 11; abundance: once; v_gene: TRBV6-5; d_gene: -; CDR3nt: TGTGCCAGCAGGTCAACGGGGTCGGCTTTCTTT; CDR3aa: CASRSTGSAFF
j_gene: TRBJ2-5; len: 14; abundance: once; v_gene: TRBV28; d_gene: TRBD1; CDR3nt: TGTGCCAGCAGCCAGGACAGGGGGCGAGAGACCCAGTACTTC; CDR3aa: CASSQDRGRETQYF
j_gene: TRBJ2-1; len: 12; abundance: -; v_gene: TRBV30; d_gene: -; CDR3nt: TGTGCCTGGAGCCGGGCTGACAATGAGCAGTTCTTC; CDR3aa: CAWSRADNEQFF
j_gene: TRBJ2-7; len: 15; abundance: -; v_gene: TRBV10-3; d_gene: TRBD2; CDR3nt: TGTGCCATCAGTGAACGGACTAGCGGGGAGTACGAGCAGTACTTC; CDR3aa: CAISERTSGEYEQYF
j_gene: TRBJ2-5; len: 17; abundance: -; v_gene: TRBV7-9; d_gene: TRBD1; CDR3nt: TGTGCCAGCAGCTTAGTAAGGGGACAGAGGTTACAAGAGACCCAGTACTTC; CDR3aa: CASSLVRGQRLQETQYF
j_gene: TRBJ1-1; len: 13; abundance: -; v_gene: TRBV19; d_gene: TRBD1; CDR3nt: TGTGCCATCCCCGGACAGGGGGGGACTGAAGCTTTCTTT; CDR3aa: CAIPGQGGTEAFF
j_gene: TRBJ2-2; len: 14; abundance: -; v_gene: TRBV5-1; d_gene: TRBD1; CDR3nt: TGCGCCAGCAGCACAGGGGGAGGAACCGGGGAGCTGTTTTTT; CDR3aa: CASSTGGGTGELFF